Here is one T cell receptor (beta chain) with its context. This clone was seen once. No antigen is known for it. Per-base qualities were not stored, and no clone one base away is much larger. The sample is drawn from a study of T cell responses to AZD1222 COVID-19 vaccine (dated by TCRdb to about 2021). For the study in its entirety: AZD1222 recipients with second doses at about 4 weeks or about 12 weeks were pooled, because spike-specific TCR depth and breadth did not differ between schedules. TCR sequencing covered roughly 230 trial participants: nearly 210 given two doses of AZD1222 and approximately 25 given two doses of MenACWY control vaccine. Trial participants were enrolled by age into 18-55, 56-69 and 70-plus year subgroups, with approximately 150, 28 and 58 TCR-sequenced participants respectively. Study-level results and caveats: No day 14 peak-response samples were available, so repertoires were characterized only after the peak T cell response. Participants were mostly white British, with more females than males. The authors suggested clonal diversity may have been underestimated. CD4 TCRs associated with the vaccine covered the entire spike protein, and the dominant responses were in regions 160-218 and 743-854. A significant rise in spike-specific TCR breadth and depth was observed after two AZD1222 doses relative to day 0 and relative to MenACWY recipients. Conclusions about previously exposed vaccinees were limited because only a handful of AZD1222 recipients were SARS-CoV-2 seropositive at baseline. In the small 56-69-year group, the increase in depth fell short of significance, most likely because of low power. Reportedly, close to half of the unique spike-specific TCRs recognized epitopes lying outside the regions that are mutated in the B.1.351 and B.1.1.7 variants.

The time point tag for this specimen amounts to: baseline before first vaccination. The vaccinee samples were drawn from two UK trials, COV001 and COV002, one of which was a single-blind randomized controlled phase 2/3 trial testing AZD1222 (ChAdOx1 nCoV-19) in healthy adults. For TCRbeta chain sequencing, PBMC samples from trial participants were taken at day 0 and at day 28 after the second dose. The CDR3 regions of human TCRbeta chains were analyzed by immunosequencing. Regarding the original processing steps: Repertoire TCRs were matched against a reference library of SARS-CoV-2-specific TCRs generated with the MIRA antigen-specificity platform. Breadth was defined as the fraction of unique TCRs that were SARS-CoV-2-associated. Depth was defined as the fraction of total T cells that were SARS-CoV-2-associated. Each spike-specific TCR was assigned to its reactive spike region and to a CD4 or CD8 class using the MIRA data. Log10-transformed breadth and depth values were compared by one-way ANOVA with Sidak's multiple comparisons tests. Sourced from immuneACCESS, this table was stored by TCRdb with only in-frame sequences that have V and J called. A share of the clones is absent; for the studies checked, an unresolved V gene accounts for under half, and the remainder has no known explanation. That table is the source of V, J and clone size, and D and trimming were worked out from the DNA. The sample table records roughly 150,000 clones; around 92% of these occur just once. Approximately 2.3% of the sample lies in the top ten.

The junction shows trimming of 5 bases on V and 9 bases on J, plus 14 bases between the germline ends. According to the germline V gene (reference sequence), CDR1 reads SEHNR and CDR2 reads FQNEAQ. The CDR3 measures 14 amino acids from cysteine to phenylalanine. Only the CDR3 region is kept as DNA, spanning 42 bases read in frame from base 1. This receptor was taken from an adult in good health. This specimen was peripheral blood, taken on day 0 of AZD1222 vaccination. The chain is made from TRBV7-9 and TRBJ1-6, with an unclear D gene assignment. The nucleotides read TGTGCCAGCAGCGTGGACGGTGGAGGTTCACCCCTCCACTTT. Translated, this is CASSVDGGGSPLHF.